Below are 8 T cell receptor beta chains sequenced from a single sample in a study of cytomegalovirus exposure and HLA in healthy donors. Using immunoSEQ multiplex PCR, the repertoire was profiled, and TCRdb retains in-frame clones only, with some absent. This table has under 250,000 clones, approximately 82% appearing once. Sequencing input: PBMCs. These receptors were obtained from a woman in her late teens or twenties in good health and CMV-seronegative.

The CDR3 coding sequence is TGTGCCAGCAGCTTGAGCTCAGGGTACACTGAAGCTTTCTTT. It yields the protein CASSLSSGYTEAFF. This rearrangement joins TRBV5-5 to TRBJ1-1; tentatively, D is TRBD1 (5 bases). The CDR3 consists of 14 residues. Germline V gene data show CDR1 as SGHKS and CDR2 as YYEKEE (reference sequence). The germline V and J ends were trimmed by 1 base and 3 bases, with 10 bases remaining between them.

The V gene is TRBV7-2, the J gene TRBJ1-2; D is undetermined. The CDR3 length is 13 residues. Trimming shortened V by 2 bases and J by 4 bases, and 8 bases separated the two germline ends. The V gene's germline CDR1 is SGHTA and CDR2 FQGNSA. The chain's CDR3 is CASSLPAGYGYTF. In DNA, the CDR3 is TGTGCCAGCAGCTTACCAGCGGGCTATGGCTACACCTTC.

The gene calls are TRBV9 and TRBJ2-1, with D possibly matching TRBD1 (5 bases). Between the trimmed V and J ends, which lost 3 bases and 8 bases, there was a span of 18 bases. Germline V lookup: CDR1 SGDLS, CDR2 YYNGEE. This CDR3 is 15 amino acids long. The CDR3: CASSAGQGMVDEQFF. In DNA form, the CDR3 reads TGTGCCAGCAGCGCCGGACAAGGGATGGTCGATGAGCAGTTCTTC.

A single count supports this clone. The chain uses TRBV5-1 and TRBJ2-7; 9 nucleotides match TRBD1. Germline values: CDR1 SGHRS, CDR2 YFSETQ. The V segment lost 4 bases and the J segment 5 bases; nucleotides outside the gene matches: 10. This CDR3 contains 15 residues. The chain's CDR3 is CASSRGTGTRDEQYF. CDR3 nucleotide sequence: TGCGCCAGCAGCCGAGGGACAGGGACCCGGGACGAGCAGTACTTC.

The chain is built from TRBV6-1 and TRBJ1-1, with D possibly TRBD1 on 6 matching bases. This CDR3 region has 15 residues. Trimming cost V 0 bases and J 3 bases, with 11 bases left between them. The germline CDR1 and CDR2 sequences are MNHNS and SASEGT. The CDR3: CASSEARAGDTEAFF. The DNA of the CDR3 is TGTGCCAGCAGTGAAGCGCGGGCAGGGGACACTGAAGCTTTCTTT.

The gene calls are TRBV11-3 and TRBJ2-2; D call uncertain. The germline gives CDR1 SGHNT, CDR2 YENEEA. The CDR3 consists of 13 residues. With 5 bases removed from V and 5 bases from J, the gap between germline ends came to 9 bases. In DNA, the CDR3 is TGTGCCAGCAGCCCCGGGCAGACCGGGGAGCTGTTTTTT. It specifies CASSPGQTGELFF.

The rearrangement links TRBV11-2 to TRBJ2-2; the D gene is possibly TRBD1 (7 bases). The CDR3 covers 17 residues. Germline V gives CDR1 SGHAT, CDR2 FQNNGV. Trimming pared 5 bases from V and 2 bases from J, leaving 18 bases between. The CDR3 loop is CASSIGDREVNTGELFF. In DNA, the CDR3 is TGTGCCAGCAGCATAGGAGACAGGGAGGTTAACACCGGGGAGCTGTTTTTT.

The J gene is TRBJ1-1, the V gene TRBV5-3; D remains unclear. TRBV5-3 counts as an open reading frame of uncertain function. The germline V and J ends were trimmed by 0 bases and 3 bases, with 12 bases remaining between them. This CDR3 contains 15 residues. The CDR3: CARSLAPRLHTEAFF. The CDR3, as DNA: TGTGCCAGAAGCTTGGCCCCCCGACTTCACACTGAAGCTTTCTTT.